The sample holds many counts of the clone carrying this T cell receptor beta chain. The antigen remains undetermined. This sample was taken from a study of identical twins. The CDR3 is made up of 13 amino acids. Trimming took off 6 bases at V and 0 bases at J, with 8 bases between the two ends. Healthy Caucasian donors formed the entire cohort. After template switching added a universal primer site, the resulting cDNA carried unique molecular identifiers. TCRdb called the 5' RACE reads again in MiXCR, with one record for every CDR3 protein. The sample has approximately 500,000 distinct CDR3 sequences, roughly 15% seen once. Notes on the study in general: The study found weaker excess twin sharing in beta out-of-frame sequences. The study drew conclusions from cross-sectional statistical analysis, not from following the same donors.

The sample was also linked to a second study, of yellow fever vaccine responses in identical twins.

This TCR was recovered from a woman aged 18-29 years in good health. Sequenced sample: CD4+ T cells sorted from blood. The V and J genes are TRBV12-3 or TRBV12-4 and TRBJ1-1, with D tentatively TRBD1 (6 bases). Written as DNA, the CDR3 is TGTGCCAGCAGGCGACAGGTGAACACTGAAGCTTTCTTT. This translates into CASRRQVNTEAFF.